These 23 T cell receptor beta chains originate from one sample sequenced in a study of STAT5B mutations in CD4+ large granular lymphocyte leukemia (dated by TCRdb to between 2021 and 2024). The protocol used for the library was the immunoSEQ multiplex PCR assay. Imported from immuneACCESS, the table was reduced by TCRdb to in-frame sequences with V and J called. These copies leave out some clones; in studies compared against another copy, an unresolved V gene accounts for under half, and the cause of the remainder is not known. This sample has about 48,000 clones in its table, and less than 85% of those were observed once. Approximately 1.4% of the sample lies in the top ten. The sample comprised CD4+ T cells from blood buffy coats. Receptors originate from a human donor in good health.

The chain carries TRBV30 and TRBJ1-5, with a tentative D call TRBD1 (6 bases). CDR3 length: 17 residues. Germline V gives CDR1 GTSNPN, CDR2 SVGIG (reference sequence). The germline V and J ends were trimmed by 2 bases and 0 bases, with 17 bases remaining between them. In DNA, the CDR3 is TGTGCCTGGAGTCTGGGGACAACGGTTTATAGCAATCAGCCCCAGCATTTT. It codes for CAWSLGTTVYSNQPQHF.

The chain combines TRBV10-3 with TRBJ2-3; 9 nucleotides match TRBD2. Germline-derived CDR1 and CDR2 are ENHRY and SYGVKD. CDR3 size: 14 residues. Germline trimming cut 7 bases from V and 4 bases from J; bases unmatched to any gene: 6. CDR3 region: CAIMKAGGSDTQYF. DNA of the CDR3: TGTGCCATCATGAAAGCGGGGGGCTCAGATACGCAGTATTTT.

This clone has just one count. The chain couples TRBV5-1 to TRBJ2-7, with 9 bases lining up with TRBD1. Germline assignment: CDR1 SGHRS and CDR2 YFSETQ. This CDR3 is built from 13 residues. V shed 4 bases, J shed 7 bases, and the junction held 6 bases outside the gene matches. CDR3 in DNA: TGCGCCAGCAGCGTCGGGACAGGGTTTGAGCAGTACTTC. Translating gives CASSVGTGFEQYF. The variable domain in full, with the rest retrieved from reference TRBV5-1 and TRBJ2-7, is KAGVTQTPRYLIKTRGQQVTLSCSPISGHRSVSWYQQTPGQGLQFLFEYFSETQRNKGNFPGRFSGRQFSNSRSEMNVSTLELGDSALYLCASSVGTGFEQYFGPGTRLTVT.

This clone has a handful of counts. This chain links TRBV7-3 with TRBJ1-1, with TRBD1 as a possible D gene (6 bases). V lost 5 bases and J lost 9, with 16 bases in between. The germline V gene encodes CDR1 SGHTA and CDR2 FQGTGA. CDR3 size: 13 residues. CDR3 nucleotides: TGTGCCAGCAGCCCACAGGGCGCTGGCAAAGCTTTCTTT. Translating gives CASSPQGAGKAFF.

The chain employs TRBV28 and TRBJ1-4; 7 bases are shared with TRBD1. V lost 8 bases and J lost 5; bases outside the gene matches: 5. Germline values: CDR1 MDHEN, CDR2 SYDVKM. The CDR3 is 13 residues long. The CDR3 spells CASLGQINEKLFF. The CDR3 DNA reads TGTGCCAGCTTGGGACAGATAAATGAAAAACTGTTTTTT. Drawing the rest from reference TRBV28 and TRBJ1-4, the complete variable domain is DVKVTQSSRYLVKRTGEKVFLECVQDMDHENMFWYRQDPGLGLRLIYFSYDVKMKEKGDIPEGYSVSREKKERFSLILESASTNQTSMYLCASLGQINEKLFFGSGTQLSVL.

The V gene is TRBV28, the J gene TRBJ1-4; D unresolved. The V and J ends lost 6 bases and 11 bases respectively, with 16 bases between them. Germline V gives CDR1 MDHEN, CDR2 SYDVKM. This CDR3 spans 13 amino acids. For the CDR3, the DNA is TGTGCCAGCAGAGTGGGCGGTGGCGACAAACTGTTTTTT. It specifies CASRVGGGDKLFF. Based on the CDR3 plus reference TRBV28 and TRBJ1-4, the full variable domain is DVKVTQSSRYLVKRTGEKVFLECVQDMDHENMFWYRQDPGLGLRLIYFSYDVKMKEKGDIPEGYSVSREKKERFSLILESASTNQTSMYLCASRVGGGDKLFFGSGTQLSVL.

The chain employs TRBV2 and TRBJ2-1; D is perhaps TRBD1 or TRBD2 (5 bases each). V lost 1 base to trimming and J lost 9 bases, with 7 bases between them. There are 12 residues in the CDR3. The germline V gene has CDR1 SNHLY and CDR2 FYNNEI. The DNA of the CDR3 is TGTGCCAGCAGTGAAGGGGGGTTTGAGCAGTTCTTC. Translating it yields CASSEGGFEQFF.

The chain carries TRBV19 and TRBJ1-3, with a possible D match to TRBD1 (5 bases). Trimming took 5 bases from V and 0 from J, leaving 14 bases between them. This CDR3 spans 16 amino acids. The germline V gene has CDR1 LNHDA and CDR2 SQIVND (reference sequence). The CDR3 coding sequence is TGTGCCAGTAGTCCAACAGGACCTAGCTCTGGAAACACCATATATTTT. Translating it yields CASSPTGPSSGNTIYF.

The V and J genes are TRBV5-5 and TRBJ1-6; 7 nucleotides agree with TRBD1. CDR1 is SGHKS, CDR2 YYEKEE, per germline (reference sequence). Trimming at V came to 4 bases and at J to 8 bases, leaving 3 bases not matched to a gene. CDR3 length: 13 amino acids. CDR3 bases: TGTGCCAGCAGCGGGACAGACGATTCACCCCTCCACTTT. Translation: CASSGTDDSPLHF.

This clone turned up a few times. The chain recombines TRBV27 with TRBJ1-6; D remains ambiguous. Looked up from germline, CDR1 is MNHEY and CDR2 is SMNVEV (reference sequence). The CDR3 is 14 residues long. Trimming left V 2 bases short and J 7 bases short, with 9 bases between. CDR3 sequence: CASSLLGENSPLHF. The CDR3, as DNA: TGTGCCAGCAGTTTACTGGGAGAAAATTCACCCCTCCACTTT.

The gene calls are TRBV30 and TRBJ1-2, with a possible D match to TRBD1 (6 bases). V was clipped by 0 bases and J by 7 bases, with 15 bases between them. CDR3 length equals 14 residues. Germline values: CDR1 GTSNPN, CDR2 SVGIG (reference sequence). The CDR3 here is CAWSVRRGESGYTF. Here the CDR3 DNA reads TGTGCCTGGAGTGTACGGAGGGGGGAATCTGGCTACACCTTC.

The V call is TRBV5-4, the J call TRBJ2-3, with a tentative D call TRBD2 (7 bases). Per germline, CDR1 SGHNT and CDR2 YYREEE (reference sequence). With 4 bases removed from V and 2 bases from J, the gap between germline ends came to 20 bases. This CDR3 spans 17 amino acids. The chain's CDR3 is CASSDKRTGTTTDTQYF. In DNA form, the CDR3 reads TGTGCCAGCAGCGACAAACGAACAGGGACTACCACAGATACGCAGTATTTT.

Only one count was recorded for this clone. The V and J genes are TRBV18 and TRBJ2-2, with D possibly matching TRBD1 (6 bases). The CDR3 spans 17 residues. Trimming pared 4 bases from V and 3 bases from J, leaving 18 bases between. Per the germline V gene, CDR1 is KGHSH and CDR2 is LQKENI. DNA of the CDR3: TGTGCCAGCTCACTCTACCCTACAACAGGGTACACCGGGGAGCTGTTTTTT. Translated, it gives CASSLYPTTGYTGELFF.

The CDR3 region is CASRGEGWSVSQPQHF. The CDR3 DNA sequence: TGTGCCAGCAGGGGGGAGGGGTGGTCAGTTTCTCAGCCCCAGCATTTT. The rearrangement joins TRBV6-6 to TRBJ1-5; perhaps TRBD1 as D (5 bases). The CDR3 length is 16 residues. The germline gives CDR1 MNHNY, CDR2 SVGAGI (reference sequence). Trimming shortened V by 6 bases and J by 6 bases, and 21 bases separated the two germline ends.

CDR3 nucleotides: TGTGCCAGTAGACAGGAAACCTCCTACGAGCAGTACTTC. Translating it yields CASRQETSYEQYF. The J gene is TRBJ2-7, the V gene TRBV9, with D perhaps TRBD1 (6 bases). Trimming cost V 8 bases and J 0 bases, with 12 bases left between them. Germline CDR1 and CDR2: SGDLS and YYNGEE. CDR3 length equals 13 residues.

The genes are TRBV9 and TRBJ2-3, with 11 bases matching TRBD2. Trimming at V came to 4 bases and at J to 5 bases, leaving 9 bases not matched to a gene. This CDR3 region has 16 residues. Germline-derived CDR1 and CDR2 are SGDLS and YYNGEE. The CDR3 region is CASSRFSGGAGDTQYF. CDR3 nucleotide sequence: TGTGCCAGCAGCAGATTTAGCGGGGGGGCCGGAGATACGCAGTATTTT.

J is TRBJ2-2 and V is TRBV5-6; D is possibly TRBD2 (6 bases). Germline V CDR1 and CDR2: SGHDT, YYEEEE. Trimming stripped 2 bases from V and 1 base from J, with 12 bases between. The CDR3 extends over 16 amino acids. The CDR3 sequence is CASSFWRAGNTGELFF. CDR3 nucleotides: TGTGCCAGCAGCTTTTGGCGAGCGGGGAACACCGGGGAGCTGTTTTTT.

The chain uses TRBV9 and TRBJ1-1; 8 nucleotides align to TRBD1. This CDR3 spans 18 amino acids. V shed 0 bases and J 3 bases; nucleotides not matched to a gene: 13. The germline V gene has CDR1 SGDLS and CDR2 YYNGEE. CDR3 amino acids: CASSVVTSGGARDTEAFF. CDR3 in DNA: TGTGCCAGCAGCGTAGTTACTTCAGGGGGCGCGAGAGACACTGAAGCTTTCTTT.

The CDR3 spells CAWSGNLGETQYF. The CDR3 DNA reads as TGTGCCTGGAGCGGAAATCTCGGGGAGACCCAGTACTTC. This chain uses TRBV30 with TRBJ2-5; D gene uncertain. V was clipped by 3 bases and J by 5 bases, with 13 bases between them. Germline CDR1 reads GTSNPN; CDR2 reads SVGIG (reference sequence). CDR3 length: 13 residues.

This chain links TRBV5-1 with TRBJ2-2; D not certain. Germline V lookup: CDR1 SGHRS, CDR2 YFSETQ. V was cut by 3 bases and J by 1 base, with 7 bases left in between. CDR3 length equals 14 residues. CDR3 in amino acids: CASSSDGNTGELFF. In DNA form, the CDR3 reads TGCGCCAGCAGCTCGGACGGGAACACCGGGGAGCTGTTTTTT.

The V call is TRBV15, the J call TRBJ1-1; TRBD1 agrees at 12 bases. From germline, CDR1 is LNHNV and CDR2 YYDKDF (reference sequence). Trimming at V came to 5 bases and at J to 5 bases, leaving 3 bases not matched to a gene. CDR3 length equals 14 residues. The CDR3 here is CATSGDRGLTEAFF. CDR3 nucleotide sequence: TGTGCCACCAGCGGGGACAGGGGGCTTACTGAAGCTTTCTTT.

The chain joins TRBV9 to TRBJ1-5, with TRBD1 matching 7 bases. V was clipped by 0 bases and J by 4 bases; unmatched bases: 4. The germline CDR1 and CDR2 sequences are SGDLS and YYNGEE. The CDR3 has 15 residues. In DNA form, the CDR3 reads TGTGCCAGCAGCGTAGGCAGGGGGGAAAATCAGCCCCAGCATTTT. It translates to CASSVGRGENQPQHF.

The chain carries TRBV2 and TRBJ2-3, with D unresolved. Germline V gives CDR1 SNHLY, CDR2 FYNNEI. The CDR3 has 14 amino acids. Trimming took off 8 bases at V and 2 bases at J, with 14 bases between the two ends. The CDR3, as DNA: TGTGCCAGCGTCCCATCGTTAAACACAGATACGCAGTATTTT. It codes for CASVPSLNTDTQYF.